This T cell receptor (beta chain) was sequenced in a study of cytomegalovirus exposure and HLA in healthy donors. Findings of the study overall: According to the study, 160 or so TCR beta chains were cytomegalovirus-associated. The authors excluded some V segments, including TRBV6-2 and TRBV6-3, as indistinguishable.

The CDR3 extends over 15 amino acids. V shed 2 bases and J 2 bases; nucleotides not matched to a gene: 5. The germline V gene has CDR1 SGHTA and CDR2 FQGNSA. The primer mix had 60 Vbeta and 13 Jbeta primers. Measured with immunoSEQ multiplex PCR; TCRdb has only the in-frame clones, and not every one. The sample lists some 100,000 clones, about 70% occurring once. In regard to this clone: Its antigen is not known.

The sequence was collected from a human donor in good health. V usage is TRBV7-2 and J usage is TRBJ1-1; the match to TRBD1 covers 7 bases. Sequenced: PBMCs. CDR3 residues: CASSLRTGENTEAFF. The CDR3 nucleotides read TGTGCCAGCAGCTTAAGGACAGGAGAAAACACTGAAGCTTTCTTT.